The rows below give T cell receptor beta chains drawn from one sample of a study of Graves' ophthalmopathy and Graves' hyperthyroidism. TCRdb passed the multiplex PCR reads through MiXCR, listing each CDR3 protein once. The table records 500,000 to 800,000 distinct CDR3 sequences, about two fifths of them present only once. The sequencing sample was made of peripheral blood. These receptors all stem from an adult man with Graves' ophthalmopathy. Each CDR3 is given with its conserved first and last residue. The D gene is left open where the match is weak. Clone size is given for some rows only: seen once, a few or many times, or a class if the clone is expanded.

clone size,J gene,D gene,V gene,CDR3 DNA,CDR3 protein
few,TRBJ2-2,TRBD2,TRBV5-6,TGTGCCAGCAGCCCACCTTTCGCGGGAGGTTTCACCGGGGAGCTGTTTTTT,CASSPPFAGGFTGELFF
-,TRBJ1-6,-,TRBV10-2,TGCGCCAGCAATTCACCCCCCCACTTT,CASNSPPHF
few,TRBJ1-3,-,TRBV2,TGTGCCAGCGACCAGACGGGCAGGAACTATGGCTACACCATATATTTT,CASDQTGRNYGYTIYF
many,TRBJ1-2,-,TRBV5-6,TGTGCCAGCAGCTTGCCCACAGACAGCAATGGCTACACCTTC,CASSLPTDSNGYTF
-,TRBJ1-1,-,TRBV7-2,TGTGCCAGCAGCCAAGATGGGGGTCCCGGGACGGTGAACACTGAAGCTTTCTTT,CASSQDGGPGTVNTEAFF
many,TRBJ1-1,-,TRBV29-1,TGCAGCGTTGAAGAGGGTGTTTCGGCTTTCTTT,CSVEEGVSAFF
-,TRBJ1-3,TRBD1,TRBV10-3,TGTGCCGGCAGACGGGACAGCAACTCTGGAAACACCATATATTTT,CAGRRDSNSGNTIYF
-,TRBJ1-6,-,TRBV10-3,TGTGCCATCTCGAGGGGCCGCTCACCCCTCCACTTT,CAISRGRSPLHF
few,TRBJ1-5,-,TRBV6-6,TGTGCCAGCAGTGAAAGGACAGTTTATAGCAATCAGCCCCAGCATTTT,CASSERTVYSNQPQHF
-,TRBJ1-2,TRBD1,TRBV20-1,TGCAGTGCTAGGACAGGGGGCGGCGATGGCTACGCCTTC,CSARTGGGDGYAF
-,TRBJ1-1,-,TRBV10-3,TGTGCCATCAGTTACGGTCAGCGTATTGAAGCTTTCTTT,CAISYGQRIEAFF
-,TRBJ1-1,-,TRBV27,TGTGCCAGCCGAACCGCCGAGGGGGCTTTCTTT,CASRTAEGAFF
many,TRBJ1-5,-,TRBV19,TGTGCCAGTAGTAAGACCCTGGGGGGATCGGGCAATCAGCCCCAGCATTTT,CASSKTLGGSGNQPQHF
-,TRBJ2-5,TRBD2,TRBV20-1,TGCAGTGCCACAAATAGCGGGAGGGCCGTAAAGACCCAGTACTTC,CSATNSGRAVKTQYF
many,TRBJ2-7,-,TRBV24-1,TGTGCCACCAGTGATACCACGGAACGCCAGGGCGAGCAGTACTTC,CATSDTTERQGEQYF
-,TRBJ2-5,-,TRBV10-3,TGTGCCATCAGTGATATCACAGTTGGGGAGACCCAGTACTTC,CAISDITVGETQYF
-,TRBJ2-7,-,TRBV10-3,TGTGCGACCAACCCATCGGGCGCCTCCTACGAGCAGTACTTC,CATNPSGASYEQYF
many,TRBJ2-6,-,TRBV7-9,TGTGCCAGCAGTCCCTCTGGGGCCAACGTCCTGACTTTC,CASSPSGANVLTF
-,TRBJ2-7,-,TRBV7-2,TGTGCCAGCAGCTTAGGCTTCAGCACCTACGAGCAGTACTTC,CASSLGFSTYEQYF
-,TRBJ1-5,-,TRBV10-3,TGTGCCGCAGAGTGGAATGACGGCCCGCGGCCCCAGCATTTT,CAAEWNDGPRPQHF
few,TRBJ1-1,-,TRBV10-3,TGTGCCAGCAGTGGGAGATTCCTGGGGACTGAGGCTTTCTTT,CASSGRFLGTEAFF
once,TRBJ2-5,TRBD2,TRBV24-1,TGTGCCACGGGTCGGGAGGGAGAGACCCAGTACTTC,CATGREGETQYF
many,TRBJ1-5,-,TRBV24-1,TGTGCCACCAGTGATTTAGAGGGATGGTGCTCTAATCAGCCCCAGCATTTT,CATSDLEGWCSNQPQHF
many,TRBJ2-3,TRBD2,TRBV25-1,TGTGCCAGCACCAGAAGAGCGGGGCGGACGGCAGATACGCAGTATTTT,CASTRRAGRTADTQYF
-,TRBJ1-2,TRBD1,TRBV29-1,TGCAGCGTTGAGGTAGACAGGGCTGGGGCTATGGGCTACACCTTC,CSVEVDRAGAMGYTF
-,TRBJ1-6,-,TRBV15,TGTGCCACCAGCAGAGATCCAGTTAATTCACCCCTCCACTTT,CATSRDPVNSPLHF
-,TRBJ2-7,-,TRBV2,TGTGCCAGCAGGGTCGGTGGGGGCCCCTACGAGCAGTACTTC,CASRVGGGPYEQYF
-,TRBJ2-1,TRBD1,TRBV11-1,TGTGCCAGCAGCTTAGCCCCGGACAGGGGATACAATGAGCAGTTCTTC,CASSLAPDRGYNEQFF
-,TRBJ1-2,TRBD1,TRBV27,TGTGCCAGCAGACACCCGGGACAGCTTCTCCGCTACACCTTC,CASRHPGQLLRYTF
many,TRBJ1-1,-,TRBV2,TGTGCCAGCCGAGACATAACAATTGAAGCTTTCTTT,CASRDITIEAFF
many,TRBJ1-1,TRBD1,TRBV7-9,TGTGCCAGCAGCGGAGGACAGGGGAACACTGAAGCTTTCTTT,CASSGGQGNTEAFF
few,TRBJ2-5,TRBD1,TRBV29-1,TGCAGCGTTGGGGACAGGGGCAATCAGCCCCAGTACTTC,CSVGDRGNQPQYF
many,TRBJ1-2,TRBD1,TRBV2,TGTGCCAGCAGAGAGGGACAGATCTATGGCTACACCTTC,CASREGQIYGYTF